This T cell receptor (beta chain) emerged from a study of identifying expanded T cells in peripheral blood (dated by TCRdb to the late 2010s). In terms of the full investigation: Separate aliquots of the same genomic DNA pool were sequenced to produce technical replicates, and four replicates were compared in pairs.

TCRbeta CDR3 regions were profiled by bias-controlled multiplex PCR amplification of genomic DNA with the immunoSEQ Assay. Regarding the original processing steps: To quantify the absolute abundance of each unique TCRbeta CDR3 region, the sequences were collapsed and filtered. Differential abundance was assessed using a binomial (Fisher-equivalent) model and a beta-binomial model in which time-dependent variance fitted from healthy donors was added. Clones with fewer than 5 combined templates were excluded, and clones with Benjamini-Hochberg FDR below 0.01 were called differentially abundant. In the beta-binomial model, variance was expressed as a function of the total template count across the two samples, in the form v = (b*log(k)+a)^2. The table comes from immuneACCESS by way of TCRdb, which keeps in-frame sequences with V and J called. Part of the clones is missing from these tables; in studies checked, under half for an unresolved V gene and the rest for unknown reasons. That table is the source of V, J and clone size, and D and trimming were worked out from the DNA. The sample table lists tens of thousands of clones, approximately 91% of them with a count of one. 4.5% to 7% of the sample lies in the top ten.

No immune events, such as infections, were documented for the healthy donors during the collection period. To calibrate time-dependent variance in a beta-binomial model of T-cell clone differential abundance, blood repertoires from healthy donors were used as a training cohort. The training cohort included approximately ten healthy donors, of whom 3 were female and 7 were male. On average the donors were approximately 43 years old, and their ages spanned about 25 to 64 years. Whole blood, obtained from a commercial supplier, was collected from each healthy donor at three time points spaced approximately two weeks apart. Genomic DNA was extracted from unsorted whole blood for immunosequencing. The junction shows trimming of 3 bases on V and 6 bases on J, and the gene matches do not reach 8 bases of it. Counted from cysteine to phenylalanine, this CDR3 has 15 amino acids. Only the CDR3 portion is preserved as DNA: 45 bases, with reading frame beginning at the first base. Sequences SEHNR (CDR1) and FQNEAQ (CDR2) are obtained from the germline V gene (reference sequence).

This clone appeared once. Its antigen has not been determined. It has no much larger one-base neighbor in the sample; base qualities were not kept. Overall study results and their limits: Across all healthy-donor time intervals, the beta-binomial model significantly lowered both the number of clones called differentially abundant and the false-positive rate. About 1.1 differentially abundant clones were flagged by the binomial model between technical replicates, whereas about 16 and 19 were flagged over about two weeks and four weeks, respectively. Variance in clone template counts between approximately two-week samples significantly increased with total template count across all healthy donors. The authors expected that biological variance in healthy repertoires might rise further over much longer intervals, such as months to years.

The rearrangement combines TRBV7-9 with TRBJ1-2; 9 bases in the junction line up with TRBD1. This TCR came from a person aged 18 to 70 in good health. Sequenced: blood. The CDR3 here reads CASSFGPTGGNGYTF. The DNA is TGTGCCAGCAGCTTCGGGCCGACAGGGGGGAATGGCTACACCTTC.